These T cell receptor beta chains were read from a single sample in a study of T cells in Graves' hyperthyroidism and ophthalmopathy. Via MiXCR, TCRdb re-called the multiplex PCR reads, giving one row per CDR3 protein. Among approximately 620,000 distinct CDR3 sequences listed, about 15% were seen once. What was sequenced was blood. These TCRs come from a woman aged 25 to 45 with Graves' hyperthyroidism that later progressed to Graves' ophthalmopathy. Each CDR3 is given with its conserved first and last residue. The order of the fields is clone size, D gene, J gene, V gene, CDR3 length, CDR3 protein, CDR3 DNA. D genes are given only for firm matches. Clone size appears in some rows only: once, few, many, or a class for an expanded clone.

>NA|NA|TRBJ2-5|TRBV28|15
CASSPPQGYQETQYF
TGTGCCAGCAGTCCTCCCCAGGGTTACCAAGAGACCCAGTACTTC
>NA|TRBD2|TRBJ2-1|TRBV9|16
CASSVELAGVGNEQFF
TGTGCCAGCAGCGTAGAACTAGCGGGAGTCGGCAATGAGCAGTTCTTC
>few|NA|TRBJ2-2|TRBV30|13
CAWRSLNTGELFF
TGTGCCTGGAGGTCGCTAAACACCGGGGAGCTGTTTTTT
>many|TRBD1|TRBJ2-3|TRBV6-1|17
CASSLYRDRGSSDTQYF
TGTGCCAGCAGTCTTTACCGGGACAGGGGGAGTTCAGATACGCAGTATTTT
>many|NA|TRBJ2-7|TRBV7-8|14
CASSLALDSYEQYF
TGTGCCAGCAGCTTAGCGCTCGACTCCTACGAGCAGTACTTC
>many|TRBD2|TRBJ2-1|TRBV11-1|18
CASSLTGTSGSRDNEQFF
TGTGCCAGCAGCCTAACCGGGACTAGCGGGAGTCGCGACAATGAGCAGTTCTTC
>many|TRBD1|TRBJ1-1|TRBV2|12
CASGTGVTEAFF
TGTGCCAGCGGGACAGGGGTTACTGAAGCTTTCTTT
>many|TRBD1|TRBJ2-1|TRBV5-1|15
CASSPWGQGDNEQFF
TGCGCCAGCAGCCCGTGGGGACAGGGAGACAATGAGCAGTTCTTC
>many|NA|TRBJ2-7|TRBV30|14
CAWKRGDASYEQYF
TGTGCCTGGAAGCGAGGGGATGCGAGCTACGAGCAGTACTTC
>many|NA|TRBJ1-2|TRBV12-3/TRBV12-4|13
CASSPQGYYGYTF
TGTGCCAGCAGTCCACAGGGATACTATGGCTACACCTTC
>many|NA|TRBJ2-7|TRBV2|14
CASREEGVVHEQYF
TGTGCCAGCAGGGAAGAGGGGGTAGTCCACGAGCAGTACTTC
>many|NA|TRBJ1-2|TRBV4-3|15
CASSQEGVTNYGYTF
TGCGCCAGCAGCCAAGAGGGGGTAACTAACTATGGCTACACCTTC
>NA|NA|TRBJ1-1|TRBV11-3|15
CASSASDGWNTEAFF
TGTGCCAGCAGCGCCTCGGACGGTTGGAACACTGAAGCTTTCTTT
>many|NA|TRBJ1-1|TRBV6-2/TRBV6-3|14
CASSYSRFGREAFF
TGTGCCAGCAGTTACTCTCGGTTCGGCAGAGAAGCTTTCTTT
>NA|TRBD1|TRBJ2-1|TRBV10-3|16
CAIKSSGQGTYNEQFF
TGTGCCATCAAGTCCTCCGGACAGGGTACCTACAATGAGCAGTTCTTC
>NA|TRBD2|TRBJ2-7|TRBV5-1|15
CASSLDELAGAEQYF
TGCGCCAGCAGCTTGGACGAACTAGCGGGAGCGGAGCAGTACTTC
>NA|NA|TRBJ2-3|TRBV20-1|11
CSARDKYVLYF
TGCAGTGCTAGAGATAAATACGTACTGTATTTT
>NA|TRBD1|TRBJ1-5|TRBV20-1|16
CSARAGTGSGNQPQHF
TGCAGTGCTAGAGCCGGGACAGGGAGCGGCAATCAGCCCCAGCATTTT
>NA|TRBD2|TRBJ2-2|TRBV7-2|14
CASSLVAGSGELFF
TGTGCCAGCAGCTTAGTAGCGGGATCCGGGGAGCTGTTTTTT
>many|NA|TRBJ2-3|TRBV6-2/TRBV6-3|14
CASSLDRSTDTQYF
TGTGCCAGCAGTCTGGACAGAAGCACAGATACGCAGTATTTT
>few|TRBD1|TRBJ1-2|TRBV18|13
CASSPSSGGGYTF
TGTGCCAGCTCACCCTCTTCAGGGGGTGGCTACACCTTC
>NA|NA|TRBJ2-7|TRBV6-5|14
CASSYGISAYEQYF
TGTGCCAGCAGTTACGGAATCTCGGCCTACGAGCAGTACTTC
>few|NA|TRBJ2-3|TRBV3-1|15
CASKTGPGGTDTQYF
TGTGCCAGCAAAACAGGCCCGGGGGGCACAGATACGCAGTATTTT
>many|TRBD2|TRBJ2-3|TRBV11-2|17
CASSSETSGRPTDTQYF
TGTGCCAGCAGCTCCGAGACTAGCGGGAGGCCCACAGATACGCAGTATTTT
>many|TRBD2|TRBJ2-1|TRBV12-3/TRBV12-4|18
CASSGGLAGASLYNEQFF
TGTGCCAGCAGTGGGGGACTAGCGGGTGCTAGTTTGTACAATGAGCAGTTCTTC
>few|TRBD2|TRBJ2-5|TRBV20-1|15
CSASLLAGRQETQYF
TGCAGTGCTAGCCTACTAGCGGGCCGCCAAGAGACCCAGTACTTC
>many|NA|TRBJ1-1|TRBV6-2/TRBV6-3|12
CASSLDSAEAFF
TGTGCCAGCAGCCTGGACAGTGCGGAAGCTTTCTTT
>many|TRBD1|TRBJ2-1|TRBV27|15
CASSASPGQLNEQFF
TGTGCCAGCAGTGCATCTCCGGGACAGCTCAATGAGCAGTTCTTC
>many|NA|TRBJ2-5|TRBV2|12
CASSEIAETQYF
TGTGCCAGCAGTGAGATAGCGGAGACCCAGTACTTC
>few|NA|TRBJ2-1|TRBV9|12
CASMDTRNEQFF
TGTGCCAGCATGGACACCAGGAATGAGCAGTTCTTC
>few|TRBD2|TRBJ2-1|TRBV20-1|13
CSTTSGQGGEQFF
TGCAGCACCACTAGCGGCCAGGGTGGTGAGCAGTTCTTC
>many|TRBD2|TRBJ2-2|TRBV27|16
CASTRLAGVLTGELFF
TGTGCCAGCACCCGACTAGCGGGAGTTTTAACCGGGGAGCTGTTTTTT
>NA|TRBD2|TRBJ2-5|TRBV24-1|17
CATSDPILAGGPETQYF
TGTGCCACCAGTGATCCCATACTAGCGGGAGGGCCTGAGACCCAGTACTTC